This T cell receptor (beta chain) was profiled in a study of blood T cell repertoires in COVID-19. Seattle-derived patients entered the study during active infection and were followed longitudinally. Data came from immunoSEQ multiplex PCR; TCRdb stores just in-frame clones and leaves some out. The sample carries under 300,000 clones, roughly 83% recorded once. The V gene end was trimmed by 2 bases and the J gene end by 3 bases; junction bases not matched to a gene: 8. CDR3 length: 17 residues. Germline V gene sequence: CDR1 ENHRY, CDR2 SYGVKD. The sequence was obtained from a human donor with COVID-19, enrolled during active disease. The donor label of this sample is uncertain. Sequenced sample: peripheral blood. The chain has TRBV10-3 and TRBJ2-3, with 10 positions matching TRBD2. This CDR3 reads CAISEGASGRGTDTQYF. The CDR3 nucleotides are TGTGCCATCAGTGAGGGGGCTAGCGGGAGAGGGACAGATACGCAGTATTTT.